This entry lists 25 T cell receptor beta chains sequenced from one sample in a study of blood T cell repertoires in COVID-19. Using immunoSEQ multiplex PCR, the repertoire was profiled, and TCRdb retains in-frame clones only, with some absent. The table includes roughly 180,000 clones, about nine tenths detected once. Material: PBMCs or T cells enriched from blood (not recorded which). Every receptor here comes from a woman aged 30 to 39 who had recovered from COVID-19.

The chain carries TRBV7-2 and TRBJ1-2; D gene ambiguous. This CDR3 has 13 residues. Germline V gives CDR1 SGHTA, CDR2 FQGNSA. Trimming left V 4 bases short and J 4 bases short, with 10 bases between. CDR3 loop: CASSYDPGYGYTF. The DNA for the CDR3 is TGTGCCAGCAGCTACGATCCGGGCTATGGCTACACCTTC.

This clone was detected only a few times. The chain links TRBV7-6 to TRBJ1-3; D call uncertain. V was shortened by 1 base and J by 2 bases, with 12 bases between the two germline ends. Germline CDR1 reads SGHVS; CDR2 reads FNYEAQ. The CDR3 spans 16 residues. The CDR3 loop reads CASSLGAGSAGNTIYF. In nucleotides, the CDR3 is TGTGCCAGCAGCTTAGGAGCGGGCTCGGCTGGAAACACCATATATTTT.

The sample holds one count of this clone. The sample carries other DNA sequences with the same CDR3. The chain has TRBV19 and TRBJ2-7, with TRBD2 matching 11 bases. Germline V gives CDR1 LNHDA, CDR2 SQIVND (reference sequence). This CDR3 spans 15 amino acids. After removal of 4 bases from V and 0 bases from J, the junction contained 2 bases not matched to a gene. The CDR3: CASSTGLAVSYEQYF. In DNA form, the CDR3 reads TGTGCCAGTAGTACGGGACTAGCGGTCTCCTACGAGCAGTACTTC.

This sequence joins TRBV19 and TRBJ1-4; D is perhaps TRBD1 (6 bases). The CDR3 length is 17 residues. V lost 2 bases, J lost 6 bases, and 19 bases lay in between. The V gene's germline CDR1 is LNHDA and CDR2 SQIVND (reference sequence). CDR3 bases: TGTGCCAGTAGTATACCCCGACCCGGGACAAGGTATGAAAAACTGTTTTTT. Residues: CASSIPRPGTRYEKLFF.

The chain links TRBV5-6 to TRBJ1-4; 11 bases fit TRBD1. The germline V gene has CDR1 SGHDT and CDR2 YYEEEE. The CDR3 runs 15 residues. The V and J ends lost 4 bases and 7 bases, in that order; junction bases with no gene match: 6. CDR3 nucleotide sequence: TGTGCCAGCAGCCTGCTGGGACAGGGGGGTGAAAAACTGTTTTTT. Amino acids: CASSLLGQGGEKLFF.

The rearrangement uses TRBV6-5 and TRBJ2-1, with 9 bases aligning to TRBD2. Germline CDR1 is MNHEY and CDR2 is SVGAGI. This CDR3 contains 16 residues. The V and J ends lost 2 bases and 2 bases, in that order; junction bases with no gene match: 4. This chain's CDR3 is CASSYVRGGAYNEQFF. The CDR3 DNA follows: TGTGCCAGCAGTTACGTGCGGGGGGGCGCCTACAATGAGCAGTTCTTC.

The chain combines TRBV3-1 (or the pseudogene TRBV3-2) with TRBJ2-7, with 10 bases fitting TRBD2. The trim removed 4 bases at V and 7 bases at J, leaving 7 bases unmatched. Germline assignment: CDR1 LGHDT and CDR2 YNNKEL (reference sequence). The CDR3 runs 14 residues. CDR3 coding DNA: TGTGCCAGCAGCCTTGGGCTAGCGGGGGCAGAGCAGTACTTC. Encoded protein: CASSLGLAGAEQYF.

The chain recombines TRBV24-1 with TRBJ1-6; 9 nucleotides agree with TRBD1. CDR1 is KGHDR and CDR2 is SFDVKD in the germline V gene. This CDR3 has 18 residues. V shed 3 bases, J shed 2 bases, and the junction held 7 bases outside the gene matches. CDR3 region: CATSDNGQGIPYNSPLHF. The CDR3 nucleotides read TGTGCCACCAGTGATAACGGACAGGGGATACCCTATAATTCACCCCTCCACTTT.

The V gene is TRBV7-2, the J gene TRBJ2-3; TRBD2 aligns across 10 bases. The CDR3 runs to 15 residues. Germline CDR1 SGHTA, CDR2 FQGNSA. V lost 6 bases to trimming and J lost 4 bases; unmatched junction nucleotides: 7. The CDR3 spells CASRKRAGGPDTQYF. The CDR3 DNA reads TGTGCCAGCAGGAAACGAGCGGGGGGGCCAGATACGCAGTATTTT.

This chain connects TRBV2 to TRBJ2-5; TRBD2 aligns across 7 bases. CDR1 and CDR2 (germline): SNHLY, FYNNEI. This CDR3 spans 13 amino acids. Trimming took 7 bases from V and 8 from J; bases not matched to a gene: 10. CDR3: CASKQGEGTTQYF. CDR3 in DNA: TGTGCCAGCAAACAAGGGGAGGGTACAACCCAGTACTTC.

CDR3 DNA: TGTGCTAGTGGCCGTCAGGGAAACAATCAGCCCCAGCATTTT. This codes for CASGRQGNNQPQHF. J is TRBJ1-5 and V is TRBV12-5; a weak D match, TRBD1 (5 bases). This CDR3 region has 14 residues. The germline V gene encodes CDR1 LGHNT and CDR2 FRNRAP. V gave up 6 bases and J gave up 3 bases, with 12 bases separating them.

Only a few counts were recorded for this clone. The V gene is TRBV4-2, the J gene TRBJ2-3; no clear D gene. The V gene's germline CDR1 is LGHNA and CDR2 YNFKEQ. The V and J ends lost 0 bases and 3 bases respectively, with 10 bases between them. This CDR3 has 15 amino acids. CDR3 sequence (DNA): TGTGCCAGCAGCCAAGATCCGGCGGATACAGATACGCAGTATTTT. Translated, it gives CASSQDPADTDTQYF.

J is TRBJ1-2 and V is TRBV24-1; the D is unclear. CDR1 KGHDR and CDR2 SFDVKD come from the germline V gene. The CDR3 contains 14 residues. The V gene lost 1 base and the J gene lost 4 bases, with 9 bases spanning the gap. The CDR3 nucleotides read TGTGCCACCAGTGATTTTAGAAAATCCTATGGCTACACCTTC. Translating it yields CATSDFRKSYGYTF.

This clone has just a few counts. The rearrangement links TRBV7-2 to TRBJ1-2, with D perhaps TRBD1 (5 bases). Trimming left V 5 bases short and J 7 bases short, with 23 bases between. The germline gives CDR1 SGHTA, CDR2 FQGNSA. The CDR3 is made up of 16 amino acids. In DNA, the CDR3 is TGTGCCAGCAGCCCCACAGGCTGGGGCAGGCTGGGTGGCTACACCTTC. It is translated as CASSPTGWGRLGGYTF. Full variable domain (outside the CDR3, taken from reference TRBV7-2 and TRBJ1-2): GAGVSQSPSNKVTEKGKDVELRCDPISGHTALYWYRQSLGQGLEFLIYFQGNSAPDKSGLPSDRFSAERTGGSVSTLTIQRTQQEDSAVYLCASSPTGWGRLGGYTFGSGTRLTVV.

This sequence joins TRBV5-4 and TRBJ2-7; D not certain. The CDR3 is made up of 11 amino acids. Trimming stripped 0 bases from V and 7 bases from J, with 5 bases between. Germline CDR1 and CDR2: SGHNT and YYREEE (reference sequence). The CDR3 coding sequence is TGTGCCAGCAGCTTGGCGGAGGAGCAGTACTTC. Translated, it gives CASSLAEEQYF.

The V call is TRBV5-1, the J call TRBJ2-3; the D is unclear. Germline V gene lookup returns CDR1 SGHRS and CDR2 YFSETQ. CDR3 length: 13 residues. Trimming removed 3 bases from V and 1 base from J, with 6 bases in between. CDR3: CASSSPGTDTQYF. The DNA for the CDR3 is TGCGCCAGCAGCTCCCCGGGCACAGATACGCAGTATTTT.

The chain links TRBV28 to TRBJ2-1, with D possibly being TRBD1 (5 bases). The CDR3 has 16 residues. V lost 3 bases to trimming and J lost 4 bases, with 16 bases between them. In germline, CDR1 is MDHEN, CDR2 SYDVKM. The CDR3 sequence: CASSLTRVGHYNEQFF. The CDR3, as DNA: TGTGCCAGCAGTTTGACCAGGGTAGGTCATTACAATGAGCAGTTCTTC. The whole variable domain, filled in from reference TRBV28 and TRBJ2-1, reads DVKVTQSSRYLVKRTGEKVFLECVQDMDHENMFWYRQDPGLGLRLIYFSYDVKMKEKGDIPEGYSVSREKKERFSLILESASTNQTSMYLCASSLTRVGHYNEQFFGPGTRLTVL.

This clone was seen just once. J is TRBJ1-2 and V is TRBV19; maybe TRBD1 (6 bases). V was shortened by 3 bases and J by 3 bases, with 17 bases between the two germline ends. CDR1 and CDR2 from the germline V gene are LNHDA and SQIVND (reference sequence). The CDR3 contains 16 residues. CDR3 protein: CASSMFNREFDYGYTF. In DNA, the CDR3 is TGTGCCAGTAGTATGTTTAACAGGGAGTTTGACTATGGCTACACCTTC. Drawing the rest from reference TRBV19 and TRBJ1-2, the complete variable domain is DGGITQSPKYLFRKEGQNVTLSCEQNLNHDAMYWYRQDPGQGLRLIYYSQIVNDFQKGDIAEGYSVSREKKESFPLTVTSAQKNPTAFYLCASSMFNREFDYGYTFGSGTRLTVV.

This chain connects TRBV14 to TRBJ1-6, with unresolved D. Germline-derived CDR1 and CDR2 are SGHDN and FVKESK. With 1 base removed from V and 5 bases from J, the gap between germline ends came to 15 bases. The CDR3 contains 17 residues. DNA of the CDR3: TGTGCCAGCAGCCAAGGACTCGCGGGAGCGGATAATTCACCCCTCCACTTT. It translates to CASSQGLAGADNSPLHF.

V usage is TRBV5-6 and J usage is TRBJ1-6; TRBD1 aligns across 8 bases. The CDR3 runs to 15 residues. The germline V gene encodes CDR1 SGHDT and CDR2 YYEEEE. The ends lost 4 bases at V and 9 bases at J; junction bases unmatched: 9. The CDR3 protein is CASSLGQGNGSPLHF. CDR3 bases: TGTGCCAGCAGCCTCGGACAGGGTAACGGTTCACCCCTCCACTTT.

This clone has a count of ten or more. CDR3 sequence (DNA): TGTGCCAGCAGTGGACAGGGGCGGATTGAAAAACTGTTTTTT. Protein sequence: CASSGQGRIEKLFF. The chain couples TRBV2 to TRBJ1-4; TRBD1 matches 8 bases. CDR1 and CDR2 (germline): SNHLY, FYNNEI. V gave up 4 bases and J gave up 7 bases; unmatched junction bases: 5. The CDR3 has 14 amino acids.

V usage is TRBV9 and J usage is TRBJ2-3, with 10 bases lining up with TRBD2. The CDR3 length is 17 residues. J lost 5 bases, V lost 2 bases, and 11 bases had no gene match. Germline V lookup: CDR1 SGDLS, CDR2 YYNGEE. CDR3 DNA sequence: TGTGCCAGCAGCGTCCAGCTAGCGGGAGCCGTGGAAGATACGCAGTATTTT. It translates to CASSVQLAGAVEDTQYF.

The rearrangement links TRBV6-5 to TRBJ1-2, with D maybe TRBD1 (6 bases). Per the germline V gene, CDR1 is MNHEY and CDR2 is SVGAGI. V dropped 0 bases and J dropped 1 base, with 12 bases sitting between them. The CDR3 extends over 16 amino acids. The CDR3 DNA sequence: TGTGCCAGCAGTTACTCGGGGGACACCCATAACTATGGCTACACCTTC. This sequence encodes CASSYSGDTHNYGYTF.

The chain has TRBV4-3 and TRBJ2-1; D is undetermined. From germline, CDR1 is LGHNA and CDR2 YSLEER. Trimming took off 0 bases at V and 7 bases at J, with 7 bases between the two ends. This CDR3 contains 13 residues. CDR3 region: CASSQEPVNEQFF. CDR3 nucleotide sequence: TGCGCCAGCAGCCAAGAGCCAGTTAATGAGCAGTTCTTC.

The rearrangement joins TRBV30 to TRBJ2-1, with 7 bases lining up with TRBD1. CDR3 length: 13 residues. Germline trimming cut 5 bases from V and 7 bases from J; bases unmatched to any gene: 8. The germline CDR1 and CDR2 sequences are GTSNPN and SVGIG (reference sequence). This CDR3 reads CAWYGKTGNEQFF. CDR3 DNA: TGTGCCTGGTACGGAAAGACAGGGAATGAGCAGTTCTTC.